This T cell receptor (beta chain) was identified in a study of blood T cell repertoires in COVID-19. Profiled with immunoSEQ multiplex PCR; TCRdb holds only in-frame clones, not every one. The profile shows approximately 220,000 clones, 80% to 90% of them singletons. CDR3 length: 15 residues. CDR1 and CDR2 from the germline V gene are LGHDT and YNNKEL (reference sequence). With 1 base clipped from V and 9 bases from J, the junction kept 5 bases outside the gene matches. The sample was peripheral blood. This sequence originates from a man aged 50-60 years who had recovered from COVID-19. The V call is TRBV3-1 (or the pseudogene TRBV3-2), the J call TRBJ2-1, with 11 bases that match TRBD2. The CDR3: CASSQANSGRGEQFF. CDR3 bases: TGTGCCAGCAGCCAAGCTAATAGCGGGAGGGGTGAGCAGTTCTTC.